Listed below are T cell receptor beta chains from one sample, sequenced in a study of T-cell reconstitution after alpha-beta-depleted transplantation in children. TCRdb re-derived calls from the PCR reads in MiXCR, one entry per CDR3 protein. The sample consists of hundreds of thousands of distinct CDR3 sequences, around 7.7% of them appearing once. The source material was PBMCs, mostly from graft donor cells, sampled 360 days after TCRalphabeta/CD19-depleted stem cell transplant. These receptors were taken from a male patient between 2 and 10 years old who had a stem cell transplant for acute myeloid leukemia, so the T cells may come from the graft donor. Each CDR3 is given with its conserved first and last residue. D genes are given only for firm matches. Size tells how often a clone was seen (once, few, many) or the class of an expanded clone, and some rows leave it out.

TRBJ1-1 | NA | NA | TRBV29-1 | TGCAGCGTTAGGGGCGGGAGAATTGAAGCTTTCTTT | CSVRGGRIEAFF
TRBJ1-6 | NA | NA | TRBV3-1 | TGTGCCAGCAGCCAAGATGGCAGGATCTATAATTCACCCCTCCACTTT | CASSQDGRIYNSPLHF
TRBJ1-1 | TRBD1 | many | TRBV12-3/TRBV12-4 | TGTGCCAGCAGTTCGTTGACAGGGTTTAGGGCTTTCTTT | CASSSLTGFRAFF
TRBJ2-1 | TRBD2 | many | TRBV7-9 | TGTGCCAGCGTACGTCCTCTAGCGGGGTCCTACAATGAGCAGTTCTTC | CASVRPLAGSYNEQFF
TRBJ2-2 | NA | NA | TRBV15 | TGTGCCACCAGCAGAGATGGGGCCCCGGGTACCGGGGAGCTGTTTTTT | CATSRDGAPGTGELFF
TRBJ2-3 | TRBD2 | many | TRBV20-1 | TGCAGTGTTCCCGGGGGGGCGAGCACAGATACGCAGTATTTT | CSVPGGASTDTQYF
TRBJ2-1 | TRBD2 | many | TRBV12-5 | TGTGCTAGTGGTTTGGTACGGAGCGGGAGGGCCCACAATGAGCAGTTCTTC | CASGLVRSGRAHNEQFF
TRBJ2-3 | TRBD2 | few | TRBV5-1 | TGCGCCAGCAGCTACCAGACTAGCAGAGATACGCAGTATTTT | CASSYQTSRDTQYF
TRBJ2-7 | NA | NA | TRBV6-2/TRBV6-3 | TGTGCCAGCAGTTACTCGAGTGCGGGGATCTACGAGCAGTACTTC | CASSYSSAGIYEQYF
TRBJ2-1 | NA | many | TRBV6-2/TRBV6-3 | TGTGCCAGCAGTTACTCGGGGCGCACCCATGAGCAGTTCTTC | CASSYSGRTHEQFF
TRBJ2-3 | TRBD2 | many | TRBV6-5 | TGTGCCAGCAGTTCTAGCGGGGATACGCAGTATTTT | CASSSSGDTQYF
TRBJ2-2 | NA | NA | TRBV29-1 | TGCAGCTTCATTGCTAATTATACCGGGGAGCTGTTTTTT | CSFIANYTGELFF
TRBJ2-7 | NA | many | TRBV29-1 | TGCAGCGCCCGCAGCTCCTACGAGCAGTACTTC | CSARSSYEQYF
TRBJ2-2 | NA | many | TRBV4-2 | TGTGCCAGCAGCCAAGTCGCGGAGCCGAACACCGGGGAGCTGTTTTTT | CASSQVAEPNTGELFF
TRBJ2-5 | NA | many | TRBV7-7 | TGTGCTAGCAGCCCAACAGGGTCCCAAGAGACCCAGTACTTC | CASSPTGSQETQYF
TRBJ2-1 | TRBD2 | many | TRBV5-1 | TGCGCCAGCAGGTCCGGGACTAGCGGCGGCAATGAGCAGTTCTTC | CASRSGTSGGNEQFF
TRBJ1-4 | NA | few | TRBV3-1 | TGTGCCAGCAGCCAACAGGGGACTTATGAAAAACTGTTTTTT | CASSQQGTYEKLFF
TRBJ2-1 | TRBD1 | few | TRBV19 | TGTGCCAGTGCCGGGACAGGGCTCTACAATGAGCAGTTCTTC | CASAGTGLYNEQFF
TRBJ1-6 | NA | NA | TRBV5-6 | TGTGCCAGCAGCCAGAATTCACCCCTCCACTTT | CASSQNSPLHF
TRBJ2-3 | TRBD2 | few | TRBV29-1 | TGCAGCCCTCGGACTAGCACCGATACGCAGTATTTT | CSPRTSTDTQYF
TRBJ1-1 | NA | few | TRBV6-2/TRBV6-3 | TGTGCCAGCAGTTACGGACAGAACACTGAAGCTTTCTTT | CASSYGQNTEAFF
TRBJ2-1 | TRBD2 | many | TRBV12-3/TRBV12-4 | TGTGCCAGCAGTTTAAGGCTAGCGGGAAACTCCTACAATGAGCAGTTCTTC | CASSLRLAGNSYNEQFF
TRBJ2-7 | NA | many | TRBV20-1 | TGCAGTGCTAGAGTGGGTGGGTACGAGCAGTACTTC | CSARVGGYEQYF
TRBJ2-4 | NA | few | TRBV5-1 | TGCGCCAGCAGCTTGGCAGCCAACTCTCTAGCCAAAAACATTCAGTACTTC | CASSLAANSLAKNIQYF
TRBJ2-2 | NA | few | TRBV27 | TGTGCCAGCAGTTTATTAGCTATTACCGGGGAGCTGTTTTTT | CASSLLAITGELFF
TRBJ2-2 | NA | few | TRBV5-1 | TGCGCCAGCAGCCCACTAGTGTCCGGGGAGCTGTTTTTT | CASSPLVSGELFF
TRBJ2-1 | TRBD2 | NA | TRBV18 | TGTGCCAGCTCACTACGTACCCCTAGCGGGAATGAGCAGTTCTTC | CASSLRTPSGNEQFF
TRBJ2-3 | NA | many | TRBV5-1 | TGCGCCAGCAGCTGGGAGACAGGCCAGAGGACAGATACGCAGTATTTT | CASSWETGQRTDTQYF
TRBJ1-1 | NA | many | TRBV21-1 | TGTGCCAGCAGCAAAATGGACAGCGAAGCTTTCTTT | CASSKMDSEAFF
TRBJ2-5 | NA | NA | TRBV7-6 | TGTGCCAGCAGCTTCTCAGATATCCGCAGCGAGACCCAGTACTTC | CASSFSDIRSETQYF
TRBJ1-2 | NA | NA | TRBV29-1 | TGCAGCGTTGAGGTCGACAGGAACTATGGCTACACCTTC | CSVEVDRNYGYTF
TRBJ1-2 | TRBD1 | NA | TRBV29-1 | TGCAGCGTTGAAGGGGGACAGGGGGATCTGGCCTATGGCTACACCTTC | CSVEGGQGDLAYGYTF
TRBJ2-1 | NA | NA | TRBV5-1 | TGCGCCAGCTCGAATCGGCGGGCCTCCTACAATGAGCAGTTCTTC | CASSNRRASYNEQFF
TRBJ2-3 | TRBD2 | few | TRBV12-3/TRBV12-4 | TGTGCCAGCAGTTTACGGCTAGCGGGAGGGCGGCCTACGCAGTATTTT | CASSLRLAGGRPTQYF
TRBJ2-1 | NA | few | TRBV7-9 | TGTGCCAGCAGCTTATTGCGGGACGCATACAATGAGCAGTTCTTC | CASSLLRDAYNEQFF
TRBJ2-7 | NA | few | TRBV12-3/TRBV12-4 | TGTGCCAGCACCCCTGACCCTGCCTACGAGCAGTACTTC | CASTPDPAYEQYF
TRBJ1-6 | TRBD1 | NA | TRBV29-1 | TGCAGCGTTGCCACAGGGGCGGAGAATTCACCCCTCCACTTT | CSVATGAENSPLHF
TRBJ1-1 | NA | few | TRBV5-5 | TGTGCCAGCAGCTTAGGCAGGGCCACTGAAGCTTTCTTT | CASSLGRATEAFF
TRBJ2-2 | TRBD2 | many | TRBV7-2 | TGTGCCAGCAGCCAGCTCGGACTAGAATCCGGGGAGCTGTTTTTT | CASSQLGLESGELFF
TRBJ1-3 | NA | NA | TRBV7-6 | TGTGCCAGCAGCCCCCCCTCTGGAAACACCATATATTTT | CASSPPSGNTIYF
TRBJ1-5 | TRBD1 | NA | TRBV12-3/TRBV12-4 | TGTGCCAGCAGTCCCGGACAGGAGGTAGGTCAGCCCCAGCATTTT | CASSPGQEVGQPQHF
TRBJ2-2 | NA | few | TRBV28 | TGTGCCAGCAGCCCGGGGAGGCGTCCCGGGGAGCTGTTTTTT | CASSPGRRPGELFF
TRBJ2-1 | NA | many | TRBV5-1 | TGCGCCAGCAGCTTGGCTGGGGGGCTCTACAATGAGCAGTTCTTC | CASSLAGGLYNEQFF
TRBJ1-5 | NA | few | TRBV20-1 | TGCAGTGCTGGGAATCAGCCCCAGCATTTT | CSAGNQPQHF
TRBJ1-1 | TRBD1 | few | TRBV5-1 | TGCGCCAGCAGCTTGGTGCAGGGGGGGAGGGCTGAAGCTTTCTTT | CASSLVQGGRAEAFF
TRBJ2-6 | TRBD2 | NA | TRBV11-1 | TGTGCCAGCAGCCCCGGGTTAGCGGGAGTACTAGCTGGGGCCAACGTCCTGACTTTC | CASSPGLAGVLAGANVLTF
TRBJ2-1 | TRBD2 | NA | TRBV5-1 | TGCGCCAGCAGCCTACTAGCGGGAGGGATCAATGAGCAGTTCTTC | CASSLLAGGINEQFF
TRBJ2-5 | NA | NA | TRBV18 | TGTGCCGCAGCCCGCGGGCCCCAGGAGACCCAGTACTTC | CAAARGPQETQYF
TRBJ1-2 | NA | NA | TRBV28 | TGTGCCAGCATCACTCGGGGGGCGGTTTTGAGAGATGGCTACACCTTC | CASITRGAVLRDGYTF
TRBJ2-1 | TRBD2 | NA | TRBV5-1 | TGCGCCAGCAGCTTGGAGGGAGGGCCAGACAATGAGCAGTTCTTC | CASSLEGGPDNEQFF
TRBJ2-1 | TRBD2 | few | TRBV12-3/TRBV12-4 | TGTGCCAGCAGTCCTCGGACTAGCGGGAGCAGGAGTTCCTACAATGAGCAGTTCTTC | CASSPRTSGSRSSYNEQFF
TRBJ1-2 | NA | many | TRBV4-3 | TGCGCCAGCAGCCCTAAGGGGAACGGTAACTATGGCTACACCTTC | CASSPKGNGNYGYTF
TRBJ1-5 | TRBD1 | once | TRBV7-9 | TGTGCCAGCAGCTTAGGGACAGGAGACTATAGCAATCAGCCCCAGCATTTT | CASSLGTGDYSNQPQHF
TRBJ1-3 | NA | NA | TRBV5-1 | TGCGCCAGCAGCTTGGGCAGCTTCTCTGGAAACACCATATATTTT | CASSLGSFSGNTIYF
TRBJ2-2 | NA | many | TRBV5-1 | TGCGCCAGCAGCCCCCTGGGAACGAACACCGGGGAGCTGTTTTTT | CASSPLGTNTGELFF
TRBJ1-1 | NA | NA | TRBV12-3/TRBV12-4 | TGTGCCAGCATCACCGCGAACACTGAAGCTTTCTTT | CASITANTEAFF
TRBJ1-6 | NA | few | TRBV12-3/TRBV12-4 | TGTGCCAGCAGTTTCCGGGAGCTTAATTCACCCCTCCACTTT | CASSFRELNSPLHF
TRBJ2-4 | NA | few | TRBV4-2 | TGTGCCAGCAGCCCGGACCTCAAAAACATTCAGTACTTC | CASSPDLKNIQYF
TRBJ2-5 | TRBD2 | NA | TRBV7-7 | TGTGCTACCCCGCGGGAGGGCCTCCAAGAGACCCAGTACTTC | CATPREGLQETQYF
TRBJ2-3 | TRBD2 | many | TRBV29-1 | TGCAGCGTTGAAGATCGACTAGCGAACACAGATACGCAGTATTTT | CSVEDRLANTDTQYF